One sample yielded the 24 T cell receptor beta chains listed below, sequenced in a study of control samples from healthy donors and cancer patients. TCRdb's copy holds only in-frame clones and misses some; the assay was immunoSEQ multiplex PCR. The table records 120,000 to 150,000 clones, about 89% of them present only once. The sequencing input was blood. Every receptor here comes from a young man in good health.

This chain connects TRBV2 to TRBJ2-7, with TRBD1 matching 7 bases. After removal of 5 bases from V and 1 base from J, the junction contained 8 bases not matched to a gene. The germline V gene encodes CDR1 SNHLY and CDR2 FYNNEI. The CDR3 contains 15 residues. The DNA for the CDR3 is TGTGCCAGCAGTTATAGGGACAGCCCTTCCTACGAGCAGTACTTC. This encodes CASSYRDSPSYEQYF.

CDR3 DNA: TGTGCCAGCAGTTACGCCGGGACTCTCCCAGAGACCCAGTACTTC. Its translation: CASSYAGTLPETQYF. The chain is built from TRBV6-2 or TRBV6-3 and TRBJ2-5; maybe TRBD2 (6 bases). V shed 2 bases and J shed 4 bases, with 14 bases lying between them. The CDR3 runs to 15 residues. CDR1 is MNHEY and CDR2 is SVGEGT in the germline V gene.

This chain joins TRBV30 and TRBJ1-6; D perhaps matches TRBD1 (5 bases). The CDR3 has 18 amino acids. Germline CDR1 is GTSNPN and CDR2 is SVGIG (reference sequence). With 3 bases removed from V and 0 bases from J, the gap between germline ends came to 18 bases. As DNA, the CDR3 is TGTGCCTGGAGCGGGGCAGGGCCGACGAGCTCCTATAATTCACCCCTCCACTTT. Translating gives CAWSGAGPTSSYNSPLHF.

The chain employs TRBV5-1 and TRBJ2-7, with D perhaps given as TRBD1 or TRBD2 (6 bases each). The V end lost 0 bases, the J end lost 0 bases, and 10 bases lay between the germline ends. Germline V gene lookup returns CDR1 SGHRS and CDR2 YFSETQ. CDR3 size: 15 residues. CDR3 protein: CASSLAGGDSYEQYF. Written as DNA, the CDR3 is TGCGCCAGCAGCTTGGCCGGGGGCGACTCCTACGAGCAGTACTTC.

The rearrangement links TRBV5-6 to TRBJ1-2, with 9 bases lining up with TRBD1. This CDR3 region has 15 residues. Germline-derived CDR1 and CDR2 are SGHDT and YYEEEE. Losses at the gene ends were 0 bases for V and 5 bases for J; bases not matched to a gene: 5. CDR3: CASSLAQGAGYGYTF. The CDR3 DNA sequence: TGTGCCAGCAGCTTGGCACAGGGGGCGGGGTATGGCTACACCTTC. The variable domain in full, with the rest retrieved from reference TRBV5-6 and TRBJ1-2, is DAGVTQSPTHLIKTRGQQVTLRCSPKSGHDTVSWYQQALGQGPQFIFQYYEEEERQRGNFPDRFSGHQFPNYSSELNVNALLLGDSALYLCASSLAQGAGYGYTFGSGTRLTVV.

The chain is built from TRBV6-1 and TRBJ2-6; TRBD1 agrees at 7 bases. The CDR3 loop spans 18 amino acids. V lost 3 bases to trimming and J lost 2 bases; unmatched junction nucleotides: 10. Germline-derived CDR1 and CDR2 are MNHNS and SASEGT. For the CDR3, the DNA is TGTGCCAGCAGTGAGACGACAGGGTGGGGCGCTGGGGCCAACGTCCTGACTTTC. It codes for CASSETTGWGAGANVLTF.

The CDR3 sequence: CASSGLGQAATDTQYF. CDR3 DNA: TGCGCCAGCAGTGGCCTGGGACAGGCCGCAACAGATACGCAGTATTTT. This chain uses TRBV10-1 with TRBJ2-3; TRBD1 aligns across 8 bases. Looked up from germline, CDR1 is WNHNN and CDR2 is SYGVQD (reference sequence). The ends lost 4 bases at V and 3 bases at J; junction bases unmatched: 9. This CDR3 region has 16 residues.

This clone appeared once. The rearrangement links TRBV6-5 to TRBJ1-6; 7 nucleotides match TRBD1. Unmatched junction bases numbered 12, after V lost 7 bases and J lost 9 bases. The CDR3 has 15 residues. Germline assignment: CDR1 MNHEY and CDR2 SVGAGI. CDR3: CASNPDDRETSPLHF. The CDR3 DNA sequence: TGTGCCAGCAACCCGGACGACAGGGAGACTTCACCCCTCCACTTT.

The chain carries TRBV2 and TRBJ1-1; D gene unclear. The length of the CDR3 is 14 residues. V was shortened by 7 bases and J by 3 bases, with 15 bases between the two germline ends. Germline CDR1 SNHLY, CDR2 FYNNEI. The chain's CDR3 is CASNRRPGDTEAFF. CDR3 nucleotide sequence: TGTGCCAGCAACAGACGCCCCGGGGACACTGAAGCTTTCTTT.

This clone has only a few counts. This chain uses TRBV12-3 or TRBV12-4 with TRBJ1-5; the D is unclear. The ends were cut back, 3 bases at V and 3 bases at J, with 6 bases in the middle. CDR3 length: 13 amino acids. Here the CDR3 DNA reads TGTGCCAGCAGTTTTCGGGACAATCAGCCCCAGCATTTT. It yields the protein CASSFRDNQPQHF.

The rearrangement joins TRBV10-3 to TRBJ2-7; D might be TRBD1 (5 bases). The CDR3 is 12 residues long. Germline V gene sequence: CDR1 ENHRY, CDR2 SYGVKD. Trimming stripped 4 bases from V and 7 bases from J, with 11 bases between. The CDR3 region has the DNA TGTGCCATCAGTGTAGGGGTACGGGAGCAGTACTTC. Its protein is CAISVGVREQYF.

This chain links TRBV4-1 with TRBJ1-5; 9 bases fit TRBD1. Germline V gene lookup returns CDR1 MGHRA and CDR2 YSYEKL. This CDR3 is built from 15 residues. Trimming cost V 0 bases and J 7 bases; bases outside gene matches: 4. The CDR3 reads CASSQEDRGWQPQHF. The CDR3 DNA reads TGCGCCAGCAGCCAAGAGGACAGGGGATGGCAGCCCCAGCATTTT.

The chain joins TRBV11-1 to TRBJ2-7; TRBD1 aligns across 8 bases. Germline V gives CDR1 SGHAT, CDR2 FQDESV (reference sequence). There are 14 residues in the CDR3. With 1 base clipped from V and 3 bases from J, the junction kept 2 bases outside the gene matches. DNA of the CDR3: TGTGCCAGCAGCTTAGGCGGGACAGGCTACGAGCAGTACTTC. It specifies CASSLGGTGYEQYF.

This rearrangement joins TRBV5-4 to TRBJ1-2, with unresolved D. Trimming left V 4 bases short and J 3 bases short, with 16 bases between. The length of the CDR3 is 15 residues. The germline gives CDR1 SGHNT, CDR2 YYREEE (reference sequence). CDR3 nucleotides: TGTGCCAGCAGCCTCGGCCTAAGGACGGACTATGGCTACACCTTC. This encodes CASSLGLRTDYGYTF.

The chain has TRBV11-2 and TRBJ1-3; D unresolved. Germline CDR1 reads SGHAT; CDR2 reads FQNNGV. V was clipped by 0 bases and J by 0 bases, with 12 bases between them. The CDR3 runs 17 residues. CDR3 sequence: CASSLDGVGFSGNTIYF. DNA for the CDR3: TGTGCCAGCAGCTTAGATGGAGTCGGGTTCTCTGGAAACACCATATATTTT. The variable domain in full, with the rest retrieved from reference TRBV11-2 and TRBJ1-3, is EAGVAQSPRYKIIEKRQSVAFWCNPISGHATLYWYQQILGQGPKLLIQFQNNGVVDDSQLPKDRFSAERLKGVDSTLKIQPAKLEDSAVYLCASSLDGVGFSGNTIYFGEGSWLTVV.

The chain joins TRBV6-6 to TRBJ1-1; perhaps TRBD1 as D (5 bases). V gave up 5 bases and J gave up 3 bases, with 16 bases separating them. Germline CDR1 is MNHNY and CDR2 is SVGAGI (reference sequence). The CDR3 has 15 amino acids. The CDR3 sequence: CASSTPGGRDTEAFF. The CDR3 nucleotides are TGTGCCAGCAGTACCCCGGGGGGGAGGGACACTGAAGCTTTCTTT.

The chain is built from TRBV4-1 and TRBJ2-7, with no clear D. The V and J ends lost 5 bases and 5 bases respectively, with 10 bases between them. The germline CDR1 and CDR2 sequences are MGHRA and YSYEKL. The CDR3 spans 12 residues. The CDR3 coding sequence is TGCGCCAGCAGCAGCGCCCCCCACGAGCAGTACTTC. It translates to CASSSAPHEQYF.

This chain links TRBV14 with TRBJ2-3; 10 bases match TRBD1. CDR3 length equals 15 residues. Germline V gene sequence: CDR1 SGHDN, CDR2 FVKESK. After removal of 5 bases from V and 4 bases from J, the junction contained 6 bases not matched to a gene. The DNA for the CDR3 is TGTGCCAGCAGCTGGACAGGGGGTCTGCCAGATACGCAGTATTTT. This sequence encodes CASSWTGGLPDTQYF.

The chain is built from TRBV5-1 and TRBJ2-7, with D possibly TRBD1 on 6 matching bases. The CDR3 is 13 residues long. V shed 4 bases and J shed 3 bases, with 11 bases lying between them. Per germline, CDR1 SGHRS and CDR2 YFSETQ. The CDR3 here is CASSDRPSYEQYF. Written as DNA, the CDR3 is TGCGCCAGCAGCGACAGGCCTAGCTACGAGCAGTACTTC.

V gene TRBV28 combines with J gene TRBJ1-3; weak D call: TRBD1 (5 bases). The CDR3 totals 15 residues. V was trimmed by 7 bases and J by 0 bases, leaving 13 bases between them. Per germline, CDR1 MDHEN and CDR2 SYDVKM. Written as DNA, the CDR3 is TGTGCCAGCATCTCACAGGCTTTCTCTGGAAACACCATATATTTT. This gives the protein CASISQAFSGNTIYF.

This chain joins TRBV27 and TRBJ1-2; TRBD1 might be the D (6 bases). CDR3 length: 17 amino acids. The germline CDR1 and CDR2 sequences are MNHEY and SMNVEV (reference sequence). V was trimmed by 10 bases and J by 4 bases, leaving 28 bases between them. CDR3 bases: TGTGCCACCTATTCCTCAGGGGACACCTGGGCCACCTATGGCTACACCTTC. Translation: CATYSSGDTWATYGYTF.

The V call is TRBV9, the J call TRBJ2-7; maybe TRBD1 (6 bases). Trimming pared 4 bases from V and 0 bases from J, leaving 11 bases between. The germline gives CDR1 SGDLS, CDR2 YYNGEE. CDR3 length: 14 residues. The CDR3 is CASSPRQDSYEQYF. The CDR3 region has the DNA TGTGCCAGCAGCCCCCGACAGGACTCCTACGAGCAGTACTTC.

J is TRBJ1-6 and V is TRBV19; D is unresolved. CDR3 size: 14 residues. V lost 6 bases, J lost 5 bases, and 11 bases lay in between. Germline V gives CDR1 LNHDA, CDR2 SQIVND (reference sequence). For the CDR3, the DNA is TGTGCCAGTAGACAGACCATCAATAATTCACCCCTCCACTTT. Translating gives CASRQTINNSPLHF.

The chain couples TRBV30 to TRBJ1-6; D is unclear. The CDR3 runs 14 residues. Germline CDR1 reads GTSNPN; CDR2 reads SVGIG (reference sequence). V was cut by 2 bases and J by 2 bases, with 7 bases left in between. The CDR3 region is CAWSPAPYNSPLHF. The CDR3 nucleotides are TGTGCCTGGAGTCCGGCGCCCTATAATTCACCCCTCCACTTT.